The 6 T cell receptor beta chains listed next were all sequenced from one sample in a study of cytomegalovirus exposure and HLA in healthy donors. The PCR contained 60 Vbeta and 13 Jbeta primers. The protocol was immunoSEQ multiplex PCR, while the TCRdb copy is restricted to in-frame clones and leaves out a portion. The profile shows more than 100,000 clones, over 80% of them singletons. Sequencing was performed on PBMCs. These TCRs come from a man in his forties in good health and CMV-seronegative.

The V gene is TRBV5-4, the J gene TRBJ2-2; 7 nucleotides match TRBD1. V shed 4 bases and J 7 bases; nucleotides not matched to a gene: 4. This CDR3 has 13 residues. Germline values: CDR1 SGHNT, CDR2 YYREEE (reference sequence). CDR3 nucleotide sequence: TGTGCCAGCAGCCCGCCAGGGGGCGGGGAGCTGTTTTTT. It is translated as CASSPPGGGELFF.

This chain connects TRBV30 to TRBJ2-1, with a tentative D call TRBD2 (5 bases). Germline assignment: CDR1 GTSNPN and CDR2 SVGIG (reference sequence). This CDR3 is built from 15 residues. V was shortened by 0 bases and J by 1 base, with 10 bases between the two germline ends. The CDR3 sequence: CAWSVGGSSYNEQFF. The CDR3 region has the DNA TGTGCCTGGAGTGTAGGCGGGTCATCCTACAATGAGCAGTTCTTC.

The J gene is TRBJ2-7, the V gene TRBV5-1; 9 bases map to TRBD2. The CDR3 extends over 15 amino acids. After removal of 0 bases from V and 3 bases from J, the junction contained 4 bases not matched to a gene. Germline-derived CDR1 and CDR2 are SGHRS and YFSETQ. DNA for the CDR3: TGCGCCAGCAGCTTGGGGAGCGGGAGGCACTACGAGCAGTACTTC. The encoded protein is CASSLGSGRHYEQYF.

V and J are TRBV10-1 and TRBJ1-1; perhaps TRBD1 as D (6 bases). The CDR3 covers 21 residues. In germline, CDR1 is WNHNN, CDR2 SYGVQD (reference sequence). The germline V and J ends were trimmed by 2 bases and 4 bases, with 32 bases remaining between them. The CDR3 bases are TGCGCCAGCAGTGAGGGTATACGAAGGGGACAAGGGAAGGGCAGGGGCACTGAAGCTTTCTTT. It yields the protein CASSEGIRRGQGKGRGTEAFF.

A note on this clone: Germline and junction disagree at one end, which may indicate a read error. V usage is TRBV7-9 and J usage is TRBJ1-1; D remains unclear. In germline, CDR1 is SEHNR, CDR2 FQNEAQ (reference sequence). The CDR3 sequence is 12 residues long. CDR3 sequence (DNA): TGTTCCAGCAGCTTGTCAAACACTGAAGCTTTCTTT. Residues: CSSSLSNTEAFF.

This clone was recorded a few times. CDR3 bases: TGTGCCACCAGGACAGGGAACACTGAAGCTTTCTTT. Residues: CATRTGNTEAFF. The J gene is TRBJ1-1, the V gene TRBV27; TRBD1 matches at 7 bases. CDR1 is MNHEY, CDR2 SMNVEV, per germline (reference sequence). J gave up 1 base and V 10 bases, and 3 bases lay outside the gene matches. The CDR3 totals 12 residues.